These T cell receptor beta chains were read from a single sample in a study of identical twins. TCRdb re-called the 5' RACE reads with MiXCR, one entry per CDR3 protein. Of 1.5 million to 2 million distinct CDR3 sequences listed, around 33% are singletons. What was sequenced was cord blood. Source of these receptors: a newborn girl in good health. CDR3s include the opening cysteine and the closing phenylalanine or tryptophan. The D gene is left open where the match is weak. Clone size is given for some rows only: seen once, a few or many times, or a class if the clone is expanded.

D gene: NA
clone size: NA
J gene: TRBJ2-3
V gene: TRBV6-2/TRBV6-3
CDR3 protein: CASSARTDYTDTQYF
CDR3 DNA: TGTGCCAGCAGTGCCAGGACAGATTACACAGATACGCAGTATTTT

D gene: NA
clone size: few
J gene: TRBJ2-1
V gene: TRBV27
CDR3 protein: CASSFPRAATDEQFF
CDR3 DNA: TGTGCCAGCAGTTTCCCTAGAGCGGCGACAGATGAGCAGTTCTTC

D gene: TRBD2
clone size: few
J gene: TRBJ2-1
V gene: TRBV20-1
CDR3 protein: CSARLPGGTNEQFF
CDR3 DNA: TGCAGTGCTAGGCTTCCGGGGGGGACCAATGAGCAGTTCTTC

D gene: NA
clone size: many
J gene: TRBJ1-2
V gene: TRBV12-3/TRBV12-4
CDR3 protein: CASSLNRADYGYTF
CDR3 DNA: TGTGCCAGCAGTTTAAATCGAGCGGACTATGGCTACACCTTC

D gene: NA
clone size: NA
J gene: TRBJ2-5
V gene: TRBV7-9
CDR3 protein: CASSPAGLVSNEQYF
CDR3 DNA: TGTGCCAGCAGCCCGGCAGGGCTAGTAAGCAATGAGCAGTACTTC

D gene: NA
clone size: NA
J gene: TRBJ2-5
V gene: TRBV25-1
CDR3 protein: CASRDSPGETQYF
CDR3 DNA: TGTGCCAGCAGGGACAGCCCAGGCGAGACCCAGTACTTC

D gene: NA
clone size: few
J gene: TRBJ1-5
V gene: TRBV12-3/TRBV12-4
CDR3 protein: CASSFSGPQHF
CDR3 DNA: TGTGCCAGCAGTTTTTCGGGGCCCCAGCATTTT

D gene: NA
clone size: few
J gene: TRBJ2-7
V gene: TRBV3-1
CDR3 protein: CASSQDLSSASYEQYF
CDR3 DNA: TGTGCCAGCAGCCAAGATTTGTCTAGCGCGTCCTACGAGCAGTACTTC

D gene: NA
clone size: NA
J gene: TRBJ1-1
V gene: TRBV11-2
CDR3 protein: CASSSGPLVNTEAFF
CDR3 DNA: TGTGCCAGCAGCTCCGGTCCACTTGTGAACACTGAAGCTTTCTTT

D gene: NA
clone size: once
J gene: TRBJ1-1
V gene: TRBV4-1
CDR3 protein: CASSHFPGTNTEAFF
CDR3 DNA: TGCGCCAGCAGCCATTTTCCAGGTACAAACACTGAAGCTTTCTTT

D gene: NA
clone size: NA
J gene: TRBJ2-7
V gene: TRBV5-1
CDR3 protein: CASRPGGQSLYEQYF
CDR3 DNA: TGCGCCAGCAGACCCGGGGGACAGTCCCTCTACGAGCAGTACTTC

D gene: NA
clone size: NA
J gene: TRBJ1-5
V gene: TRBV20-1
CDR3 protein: CSARGGVFRTKQPQHF
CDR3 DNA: TGCAGTGCTAGGGGGGGCGTCTTTAGGACCAAACAGCCCCAGCATTTT

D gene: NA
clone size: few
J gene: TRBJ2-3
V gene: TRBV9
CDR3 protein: CASSVAPLSVSTDTQYF
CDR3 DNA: TGTGCCAGCAGCGTAGCACCACTTAGCGTTAGCACAGATACGCAGTATTTT

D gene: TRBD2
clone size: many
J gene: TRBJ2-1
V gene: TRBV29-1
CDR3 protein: CSVASGSYNEQFF
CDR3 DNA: TGCAGCGTTGCTAGCGGGAGTTACAATGAGCAGTTCTTC

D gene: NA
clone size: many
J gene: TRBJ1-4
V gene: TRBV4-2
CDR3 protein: CASSQVKGATNEKLFF
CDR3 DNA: TGTGCCAGCAGCCAAGTAAAAGGTGCAACTAATGAAAAACTGTTTTTT

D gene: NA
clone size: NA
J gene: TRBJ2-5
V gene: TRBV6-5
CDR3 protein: CASSYGPIIRDRNSGQYF
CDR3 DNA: TGTGCCAGCAGTTACGGGCCGATAATCCGGGACCGAAACTCCGGGCAGTACTTC

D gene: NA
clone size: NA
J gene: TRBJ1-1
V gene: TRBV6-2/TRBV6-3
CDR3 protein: CASSGSGVRVATEAFF
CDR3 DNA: TGTGCCAGCAGTGGGTCGGGAGTTCGGGTGGCCACTGAAGCTTTCTTT

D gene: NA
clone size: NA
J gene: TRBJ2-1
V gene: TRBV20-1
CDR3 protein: CSAVSEVNEQFF
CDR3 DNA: TGCAGTGCTGTTAGCGAGGTGAATGAGCAGTTCTTC

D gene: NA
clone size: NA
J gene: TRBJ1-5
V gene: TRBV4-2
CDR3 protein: CASSHTTKGYSNQPQHF
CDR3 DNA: TGTGCCAGCAGCCACACGACAAAGGGGTATAGCAATCAGCCCCAGCATTTT

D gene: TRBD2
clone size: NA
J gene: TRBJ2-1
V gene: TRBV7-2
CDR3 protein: CASSLAGLAGQETQFF
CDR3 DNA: TGTGCCAGCAGCTTAGCGGGACTAGCGGGGCAAGAGACCCAGTTCTTC

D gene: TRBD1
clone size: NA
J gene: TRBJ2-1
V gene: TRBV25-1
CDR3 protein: CARAIKGQGTWEQFF
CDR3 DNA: TGTGCCAGAGCCATTAAGGGACAGGGTACTTGGGAGCAGTTCTTC

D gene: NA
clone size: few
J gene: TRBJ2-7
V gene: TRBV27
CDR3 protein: CASSFTTSTYEQYF
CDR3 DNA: TGTGCCAGCAGTTTTACGACAAGCACCTACGAGCAGTACTTC

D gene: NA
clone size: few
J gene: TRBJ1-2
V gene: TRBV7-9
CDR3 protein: CASNLPTGNGYTF
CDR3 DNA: TGTGCCAGCAACCTACCAACAGGGAATGGCTACACCTTC

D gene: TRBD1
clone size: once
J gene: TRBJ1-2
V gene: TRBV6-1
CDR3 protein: CATTGLSQGGYTF
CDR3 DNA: TGTGCCACGACAGGGCTCTCTCAGGGAGGCTACACCTTC

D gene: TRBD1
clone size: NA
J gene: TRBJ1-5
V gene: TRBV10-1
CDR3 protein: CACGQGGNQLQHF
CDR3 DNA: TGCGCCTGCGGACAGGGGGGGAATCAGCTTCAGCATTTT

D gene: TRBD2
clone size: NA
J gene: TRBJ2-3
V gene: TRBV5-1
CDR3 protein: CASTLVKGLPTDTQYF
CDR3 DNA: TGCGCCAGCACCCTGGTTAAGGGACTACCCACAGATACGCAGTATTTT

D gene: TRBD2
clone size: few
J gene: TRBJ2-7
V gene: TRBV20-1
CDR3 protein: CSASRAGLVFHEQYF
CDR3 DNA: TGCAGTGCTAGTCGGGCGGGACTAGTCTTCCACGAGCAGTACTTC

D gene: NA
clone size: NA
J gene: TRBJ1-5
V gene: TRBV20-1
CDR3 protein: CSAREYSLNQPQHF
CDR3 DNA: TGCAGTGCTAGAGAATACAGCCTTAATCAGCCCCAGCATTTT

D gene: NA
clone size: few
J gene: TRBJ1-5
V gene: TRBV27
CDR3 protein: CASSLIIGYSNQPQHF
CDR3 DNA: TGTGCCAGCAGTTTAATCATAGGATATAGCAATCAGCCCCAGCATTTT

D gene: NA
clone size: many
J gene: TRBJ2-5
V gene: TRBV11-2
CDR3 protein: CASSLAFQETQYF
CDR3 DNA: TGTGCCAGCAGTTTAGCGTTCCAAGAGACCCAGTACTTC

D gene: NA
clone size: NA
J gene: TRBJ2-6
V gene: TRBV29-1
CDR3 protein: CSVEAGGANVLTF
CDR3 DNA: TGCAGCGTTGAAGCGGGGGGCGCCAACGTCCTGACTTTC

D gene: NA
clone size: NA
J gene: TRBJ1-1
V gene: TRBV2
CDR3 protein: CASSDTSTGPVNTEAFF
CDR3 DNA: TGTGCCAGCAGTGATACTTCCACAGGGCCAGTGAACACTGAAGCTTTCTTT

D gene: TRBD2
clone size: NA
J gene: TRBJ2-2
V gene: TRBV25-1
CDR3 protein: CASSESTSGIRTGELFF
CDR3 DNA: TGTGCCAGCAGTGAATCGACTAGCGGCATTCGCACCGGGGAGCTGTTTTTT

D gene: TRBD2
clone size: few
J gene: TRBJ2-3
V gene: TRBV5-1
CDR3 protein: CASSFSASGSTDTQYF
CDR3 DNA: TGCGCCAGCAGCTTTAGTGCTAGCGGTAGCACAGATACGCAGTATTTT

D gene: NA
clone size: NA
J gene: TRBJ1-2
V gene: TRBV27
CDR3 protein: CASAFGGTTLNYGYTF
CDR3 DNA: TGTGCCAGCGCCTTTGGGGGGACAACCCTGAACTATGGCTACACCTTC

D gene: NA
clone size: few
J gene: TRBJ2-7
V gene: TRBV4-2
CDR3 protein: CASSQEGGDSYEQYF
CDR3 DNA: TGTGCCAGCAGCCAAGAGGGTGGGGACTCCTACGAGCAGTACTTC

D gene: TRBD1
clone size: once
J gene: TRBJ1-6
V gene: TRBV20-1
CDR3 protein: CSARSRGNSPLHF
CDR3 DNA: TGCAGTGCTAGATCCAGGGGGAATTCACCCCTCCACTTT

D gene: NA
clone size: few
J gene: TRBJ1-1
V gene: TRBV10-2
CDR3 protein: CASREVGTANTEAFF
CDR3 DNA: TGCGCCAGCAGAGAAGTCGGGACGGCTAACACTGAAGCTTTCTTT

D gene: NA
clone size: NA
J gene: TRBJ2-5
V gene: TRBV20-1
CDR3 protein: CSARDWAETQYF
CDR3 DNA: TGCAGTGCTAGAGATTGGGCAGAGACCCAGTACTTC

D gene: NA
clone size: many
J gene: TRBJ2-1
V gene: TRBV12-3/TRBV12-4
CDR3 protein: CASSLEVYNEQFF
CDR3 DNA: TGTGCCAGCAGTTTAGAAGTTTACAATGAGCAGTTCTTC

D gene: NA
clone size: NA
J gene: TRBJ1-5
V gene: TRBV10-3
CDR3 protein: CAISEGSYQPQHF
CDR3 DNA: TGTGCCATCAGTGAAGGTTCATATCAGCCCCAGCATTTT

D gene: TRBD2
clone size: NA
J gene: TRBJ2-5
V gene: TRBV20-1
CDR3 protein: CSATSGRAQETQYF
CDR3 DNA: TGCAGTGCTACTAGCGGGAGGGCCCAAGAGACCCAGTACTTC

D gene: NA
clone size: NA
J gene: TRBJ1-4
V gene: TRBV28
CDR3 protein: CASGQSSNEKLFF
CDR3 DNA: TGTGCCAGCGGACAGTCGTCGAATGAAAAACTGTTTTTT

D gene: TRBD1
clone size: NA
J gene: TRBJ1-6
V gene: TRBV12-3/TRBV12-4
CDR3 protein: CASSFGQGAFSPLHF
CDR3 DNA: TGTGCCAGCAGTTTCGGTCAGGGGGCTTTTTCACCCCTCCACTTT

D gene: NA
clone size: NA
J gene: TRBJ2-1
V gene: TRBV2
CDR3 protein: CASREQGGNEQFF
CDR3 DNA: TGTGCCAGCAGAGAACAGGGGGGGAATGAGCAGTTCTTC

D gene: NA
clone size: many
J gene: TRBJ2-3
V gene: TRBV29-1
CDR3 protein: CSAVREYTDTQYF
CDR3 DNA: TGCAGCGCTGTAAGGGAGTACACAGATACGCAGTATTTT

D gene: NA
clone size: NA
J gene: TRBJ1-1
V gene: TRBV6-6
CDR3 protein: CASSYSPTGNTEAFF
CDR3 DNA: TGTGCCAGCAGTTACTCCCCGACAGGGAACACTGAAGCTTTCTTT

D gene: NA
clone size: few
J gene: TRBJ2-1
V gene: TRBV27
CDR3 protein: CASRFKAYNEQFF
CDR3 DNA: TGTGCCAGCAGATTTAAGGCCTACAATGAGCAGTTCTTC

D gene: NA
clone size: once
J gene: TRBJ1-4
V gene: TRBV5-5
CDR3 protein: CASSLRIRGEKLFF
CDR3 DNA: TGTGCCAGCAGCCTTCGTATCAGGGGTGAAAAACTGTTTTTT

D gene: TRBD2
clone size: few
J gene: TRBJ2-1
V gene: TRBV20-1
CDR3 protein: CSARDGTSGKSYNEQFF
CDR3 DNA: TGCAGTGCTAGAGATGGGACTAGCGGGAAGTCCTACAATGAGCAGTTCTTC

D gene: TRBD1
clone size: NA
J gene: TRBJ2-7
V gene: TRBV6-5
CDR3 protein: CASSYGDRVEQYF
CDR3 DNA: TGTGCCAGCAGTTACGGGGACAGGGTCGAGCAGTACTTC

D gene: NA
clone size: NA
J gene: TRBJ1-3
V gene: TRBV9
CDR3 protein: CASSEGIFSGNTIYF
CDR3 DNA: TGTGCCAGCAGCGAGGGGATCTTCTCTGGAAACACCATATATTTT

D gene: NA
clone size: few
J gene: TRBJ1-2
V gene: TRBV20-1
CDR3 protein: CSAISRLIGAGGYTF
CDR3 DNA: TGCAGTGCTATATCCCGGCTAATCGGGGCGGGTGGCTACACCTTC

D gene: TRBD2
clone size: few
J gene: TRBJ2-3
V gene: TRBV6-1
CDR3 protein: CASREGTSEADTQYF
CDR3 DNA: TGTGCCAGCAGAGAAGGGACTAGCGAGGCAGATACGCAGTATTTT

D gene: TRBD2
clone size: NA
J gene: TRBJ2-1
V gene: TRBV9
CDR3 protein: CASSVLGTKALYEQFF
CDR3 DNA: TGTGCCAGCAGCGTTCTGGGGACTAAGGCTCTCTATGAGCAGTTCTTC

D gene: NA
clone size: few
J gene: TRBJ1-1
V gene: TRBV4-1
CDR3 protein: CASSQVPRGGLNTEAFF
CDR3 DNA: TGCGCCAGCAGCCAAGTCCCTAGGGGGGGCTTGAACACTGAAGCTTTCTTT

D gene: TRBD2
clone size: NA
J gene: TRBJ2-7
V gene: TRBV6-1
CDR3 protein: CASSPSGFIAGSSYEQYF
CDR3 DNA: TGTGCCAGCAGTCCGAGTGGGTTTATAGCGGGGAGCTCCTACGAGCAGTACTTC